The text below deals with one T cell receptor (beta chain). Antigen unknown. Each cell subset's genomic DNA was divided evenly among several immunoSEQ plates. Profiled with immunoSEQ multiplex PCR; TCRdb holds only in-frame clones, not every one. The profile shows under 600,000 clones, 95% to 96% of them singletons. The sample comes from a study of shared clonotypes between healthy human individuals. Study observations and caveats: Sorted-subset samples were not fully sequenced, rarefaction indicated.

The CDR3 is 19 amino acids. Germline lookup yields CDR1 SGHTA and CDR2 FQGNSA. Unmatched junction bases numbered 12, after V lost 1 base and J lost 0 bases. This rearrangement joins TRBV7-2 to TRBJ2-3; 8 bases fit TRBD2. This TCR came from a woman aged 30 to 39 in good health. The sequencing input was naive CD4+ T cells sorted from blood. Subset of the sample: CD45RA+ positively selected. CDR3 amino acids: CASSLDPPSLAASTDTQYF. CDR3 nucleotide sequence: TGTGCCAGCAGCTTAGACCCCCCCTCACTAGCGGCTAGCACAGATACGCAGTATTTT.